The 18 T cell receptor beta chains below all came from one sample that was sequenced in a study of shared clonotypes between healthy human individuals. The assay was immunoSEQ multiplex PCR, and TCRdb's table has in-frame clones only and misses some. The sample records a few million clones, 93% being singletons. The sequenced sample consisted of naive CD4+ T cells from PBMCs. Stated subset: CD45RA+ positively selected. Receptors were obtained from a man in his late teens or twenties in good health. Some clones in this sample may be carry-over from other donors' samples.

This chain links TRBV5-1 with TRBJ1-4, with 8 bases matching TRBD1. The CDR3 consists of 14 residues. From germline, CDR1 is SGHRS and CDR2 YFSETQ. Trimming removed 4 bases from V and 4 bases from J; junction bases left unmatched: 3. CDR3 in DNA: TGCGCCAGCAGCCCGACAGGGGTTAATGAAAAACTGTTTTTT. Translating gives CASSPTGVNEKLFF.

About this clone: A junction boundary mismatches the germline segment, possibly from a read error. J is TRBJ2-7 and V is TRBV7-9; TRBD2 agrees at 9 bases. The CDR3 runs 14 residues. Per the germline V gene, CDR1 is SEHNR and CDR2 is FQNEAQ (reference sequence). This chain's CDR3 is CASSLVFGTSPENF. The CDR3 region has the DNA TGTGCCAGCAGCTTAGTTTTCGGGACTAGCCCGGAAAACTTC.

CDR3 amino acids: CASTDKYQETQYF. The CDR3 DNA reads TGTGCCAGCACCGACAAGTACCAAGAGACCCAGTACTTC. The chain uses TRBV27 and TRBJ2-5, with unresolved D. Trimming took off 7 bases at V and 0 bases at J, with 9 bases between the two ends. The CDR3 consists of 13 residues. Germline values: CDR1 MNHEY, CDR2 SMNVEV (reference sequence).

The rearrangement uses TRBV6-5 and TRBJ2-7, with D tentatively TRBD1 (6 bases). The V gene lost 2 bases and the J gene lost 3 bases, with 14 bases spanning the gap. The CDR3 is made up of 15 amino acids. Germline CDR1 MNHEY, CDR2 SVGAGI. The CDR3 DNA reads as TGTGCCAGCAGTTACGGTCGGGGACATTACTACGAGCAGTACTTC. Encoded protein: CASSYGRGHYYEQYF.

V usage is TRBV27 and J usage is TRBJ2-1, with 7 bases that match TRBD1. There are 14 residues in the CDR3. With V trimmed by 3 bases and J by 4 bases, 3 bases remained unmatched. Germline V CDR1 and CDR2: MNHEY, SMNVEV (reference sequence). Written as DNA, the CDR3 is TGTGCCAGCAGTTTTGGGGGACAGTACAATGAGCAGTTCTTC. Translation: CASSFGGQYNEQFF.

The J gene is TRBJ1-2, the V gene TRBV6-5; D call uncertain. There are 14 residues in the CDR3. CDR1 and CDR2 (germline): MNHEY, SVGAGI. V was shortened by 0 bases and J by 4 bases, with 9 bases between the two germline ends. CDR3 sequence (DNA): TGTGCCAGCAGTTACTCGAAGGGCCTCTATGGCTACACCTTC. Protein product: CASSYSKGLYGYTF.

The V call is TRBV28, the J call TRBJ1-1, with D uncertain. Germline lookup yields CDR1 MDHEN and CDR2 SYDVKM. The CDR3 covers 14 residues. Trimming took 3 bases from V and 5 from J, leaving 13 bases between them. CDR3 in DNA: TGTGCCAGCAGTTTGGTTCAGAAAAGTACTGAAGCTTTCTTT. This codes for CASSLVQKSTEAFF.

The genes are TRBV6-5 and TRBJ1-1; D is ambiguous. Germline CDR1 MNHEY, CDR2 SVGAGI. V was shortened by 6 bases and J by 1 base, with 6 bases between the two germline ends. The CDR3 sequence is 12 residues long. CDR3 coding DNA: TGTGCCAGCAGAAGACAGAACACTGAAGCTTTCTTT. This gives the protein CASRRQNTEAFF.

V gene TRBV4-1 combines with J gene TRBJ2-2, with 9 bases matching TRBD2. J was trimmed by 10 bases and V by 1 base; bases with no gene match: 7. Germline lookup yields CDR1 MGHRA and CDR2 YSYEKL. The CDR3 spans 15 residues. The CDR3 coding sequence is TGCGCCAGCAGCCAAGGGGCTAGCGGGACGGAGGAGCTGTTTTTT. Its protein product is CASSQGASGTEELFF.

V gene TRBV19 combines with J gene TRBJ1-2; D is unresolved. V was clipped by 8 bases and J by 8 bases, with 12 bases between them. The germline gives CDR1 LNHDA, CDR2 SQIVND (reference sequence). The length of the CDR3 is 11 residues. The CDR3 region is CASSVYTGYTF. Here the CDR3 DNA reads TGTGCCAGTTCCGTCTACACGGGCTACACCTTC.

The chain uses TRBV12-5 and TRBJ2-5; TRBD1 matches 11 bases. After removal of 2 bases from V and 3 bases from J, the junction contained 11 bases not matched to a gene. The CDR3 spans 18 residues. CDR1 is LGHNT, CDR2 FRNRAP, per germline. CDR3 coding DNA: TGTGCTAGTGGTTTGTGTGATTACCTGGGACAGGGGGAAGAGACCCAGTACTTC. As protein: CASGLCDYLGQGEETQYF. The whole variable domain, remainder taken from reference TRBV12-5 and TRBJ2-5, is DARVTQTPRHKVTEMGQEVTMRCQPILGHNTVFWYRQTMMQGLELLAYFRNRAPLDDSGMPKDRFSAEMPDATLATLKIQPSEPRDSAVYFCASGLCDYLGQGEETQYFGPGTRLLVL.

This clone was observed a handful of times. This chain joins TRBV18 and TRBJ1-5, with D possibly being TRBD1 (5 bases). This CDR3 comprises 13 residues. The germline V gene has CDR1 KGHSH and CDR2 LQKENI. V lost 5 bases and J lost 3, with 8 bases in between. Written as DNA, the CDR3 is TGTGCCAGCTCAGGGGACCACAATCAGCCCCAGCATTTT. This encodes CASSGDHNQPQHF.

The chain uses TRBV30 and TRBJ1-4, with 10 bases identical to TRBD1. With V trimmed by 2 bases and J by 8 bases, 5 bases remained unmatched. Germline lookup yields CDR1 GTSNPN and CDR2 SVGIG (reference sequence). The length of the CDR3 is 14 residues. CDR3 coding DNA: TGTGCCTGGAGTCGGACAGGGGGAGTAGAAAAACTGTTTTTT. Translated: CAWSRTGGVEKLFF. Together with reference TRBV30 and TRBJ1-4, the CDR3 gives the full variable domain: SQTIHQWPATLVQPVGSPLSLECTVEGTSNPNLYWYRQAAGRGLQLLFYSVGIGQISSEVPQNLSASRPQDRQFILSSKKLLLSDSGFYLCAWSRTGGVEKLFFGSGTQLSVL.

The chain carries TRBV7-9 and TRBJ2-1; no clear D gene. The V and J ends lost 5 bases and 0 bases respectively, with 14 bases between them. The CDR3 covers 16 residues. Germline CDR1 is SEHNR and CDR2 is FQNEAQ (reference sequence). CDR3 coding DNA: TGTGCCAGCAGCGCAGTCTCGCCGATCTCCTACAATGAGCAGTTCTTC. Amino acid sequence: CASSAVSPISYNEQFF.

V and J are TRBV5-6 and TRBJ2-5; D uncertain. The DNA matches TRBJ2-7 better at its end, which makes the J call doubtful. CDR3 length: 13 amino acids. Looked up from germline, CDR1 is SGHDT and CDR2 is YYEEEE. CDR3 nucleotide sequence: TGTGCCAGCAGCCTAGGAATGAGTTTCGAGCAGTACTTC. Translating gives CASSLGMSFEQYF.

This rearrangement joins TRBV28 to TRBJ2-1; D remains ambiguous. Germline values: CDR1 MDHEN, CDR2 SYDVKM. The CDR3 is 14 residues long. V was shortened by 2 bases and J by 2 bases, with 7 bases between the two germline ends. Here the CDR3 reads CASSLPHAYNEQFF. CDR3 DNA sequence: TGTGCCAGCAGTTTACCCCATGCCTACAATGAGCAGTTCTTC.

The chain uses TRBV28 and TRBJ2-1, with TRBD2 matching over 13 bases. The CDR3 is 23 amino acids. Germline V gene data show CDR1 as MDHEN and CDR2 as SYDVKM. The V segment lost 8 bases and the J segment 0 bases; nucleotides outside the gene matches: 25. CDR3 sequence: CASREFPLLPGLAGSSSYNEQFF. In DNA form, the CDR3 reads TGTGCCAGCCGAGAATTTCCCCTTCTTCCGGGACTAGCGGGGTCGAGCTCCTACAATGAGCAGTTCTTC.

The chain uses TRBV5-1 and TRBJ1-5; perhaps TRBD1 as D (5 bases). With 5 bases removed from V and 0 bases from J, the gap between germline ends came to 9 bases. Germline CDR1 and CDR2: SGHRS and YFSETQ. The CDR3 loop spans 14 amino acids. CDR3 region: CASSVGDSNQPQHF. As DNA, the CDR3 is TGCGCCAGCAGTGTGGGGGATAGCAATCAGCCCCAGCATTTT. Drawing the rest from reference TRBV5-1 and TRBJ1-5, the complete variable domain is KAGVTQTPRYLIKTRGQQVTLSCSPISGHRSVSWYQQTPGQGLQFLFEYFSETQRNKGNFPGRFSGRQFSNSRSEMNVSTLELGDSALYLCASSVGDSNQPQHFGDGTRLSIL.